This T cell receptor (beta chain) was recorded in a study of monozygotic twins with inflammatory bowel disease. Study findings and constraints: For IBD, no single strong associated signal or clonotype was supported.

Comment on this clonotype: Its antigen remains unknown.

A template switching step added UMIs, each with a 6-nucleotide sample barcode. TCRdb re-called the 5' RACE reads; every CDR3 protein appears as one record, without DNA. This listing includes under 350,000 distinct CDR3 sequences. Looked up from germline, CDR1 is KGHSH and CDR2 is LQKENI. The CDR3 spans 13 residues. The sequenced sample was blood. The receptor was isolated from a human donor with ulcerative colitis or Crohn's disease, or a healthy co-twin of an affected twin (not recorded which). The J gene is TRBJ2-7, the V gene TRBV18; TCRdb outputs TRBD1, but without DNA this stays unchecked. This chain's CDR3 is CASSQSTGYEQYF.